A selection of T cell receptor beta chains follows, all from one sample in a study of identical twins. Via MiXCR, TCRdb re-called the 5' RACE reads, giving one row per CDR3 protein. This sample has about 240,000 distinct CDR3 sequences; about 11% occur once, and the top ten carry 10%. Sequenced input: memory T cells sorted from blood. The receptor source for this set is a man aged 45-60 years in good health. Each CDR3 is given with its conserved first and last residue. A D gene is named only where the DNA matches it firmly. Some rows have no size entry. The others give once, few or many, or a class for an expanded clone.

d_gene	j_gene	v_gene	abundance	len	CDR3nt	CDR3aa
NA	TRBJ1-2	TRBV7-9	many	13	TGTGCCAGCAGCTTAGAGGGGAACTATGGCTACACCTTC	CASSLEGNYGYTF
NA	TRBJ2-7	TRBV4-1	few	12	TGCGCCAGCAGCCAAGGTCAATACGAGCAGTACTTC	CASSQGQYEQYF
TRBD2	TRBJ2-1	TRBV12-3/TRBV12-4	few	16	TGTGCCAGCAGTTTTTCGGGGACTAGCGGGACCAATGAGCAGTTCTTC	CASSFSGTSGTNEQFF
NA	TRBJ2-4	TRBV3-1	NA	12	TGTGCCAGCAGCCTATCTGAGACACTAATTATGTTC	CASSLSETLIMF
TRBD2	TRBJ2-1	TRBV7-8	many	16	TGTGCCAGCAGCTCCGTAGCGGGTAGACCCCCACGGGAGCAGTTCTTC	CASSSVAGRPPREQFF
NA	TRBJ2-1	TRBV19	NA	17	TGTGCCAGTACCTCACGATGGGGGGCAACCGACTACAATGAGCAGTTCTTC	CASTSRWGATDYNEQFF
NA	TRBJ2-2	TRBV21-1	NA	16	TGTGCCAGCAGTTACCGGGTAAACCCACCCACCGGGGAGCTGTTTTTT	CASSYRVNPPTGELFF
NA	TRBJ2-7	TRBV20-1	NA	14	TGCAGTGCTGAATTACAGGGAACGGCCTACGAGCAGTACTTC	CSAELQGTAYEQYF
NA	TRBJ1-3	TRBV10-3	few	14	TGTGCCATCAGTGATGGGGGGCTGAGAAACACCATATATTTT	CAISDGGLRNTIYF
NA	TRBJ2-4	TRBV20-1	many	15	TGCAGTGGGGTGGGGGGCCTATCGGCCAAAAACATTCAGTACTTC	CSGVGGLSAKNIQYF
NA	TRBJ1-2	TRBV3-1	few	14	TGTGCCAGCAGCCAAGACGAGCCCTACTATGGCTACACCTTC	CASSQDEPYYGYTF
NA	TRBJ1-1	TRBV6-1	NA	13	TGTGCCAGCAAAGCCTACGCGACAGGTGAAGCTTTCTTT	CASKAYATGEAFF
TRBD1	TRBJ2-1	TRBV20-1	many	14	TGCAGTGCGTCCCCGGGACAGGTTAACAATGAGCAGTTCTTC	CSASPGQVNNEQFF
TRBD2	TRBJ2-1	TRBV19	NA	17	TGTGCCAGTAGTTTCGCGGGAGGGCCATTGGTTAGGAATGAGCAGTTCTTC	CASSFAGGPLVRNEQFF
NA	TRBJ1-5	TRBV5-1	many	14	TGCGCCAGCAGCTTTGGGACCGAGAATCAGCCCCAGCATTTT	CASSFGTENQPQHF
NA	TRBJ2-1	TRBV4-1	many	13	TGCGCCAGCAGCCAAGTTTGGGACAATGAGCAGTTCTTC	CASSQVWDNEQFF
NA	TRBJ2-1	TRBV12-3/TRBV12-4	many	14	TGTGCCAGCAGTTTATCTTTTATGAACAATGAGCAGTTCTTC	CASSLSFMNNEQFF
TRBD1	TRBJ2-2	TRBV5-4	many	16	TGTGCCAGCAGCCCGGGGACAGGGGTTGGCACCGGGGAGCTGTTTTTT	CASSPGTGVGTGELFF
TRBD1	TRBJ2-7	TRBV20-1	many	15	TGCAGTGCGCTGGTTGGGGGACAGGGGTTCTACGAGCAGTACTTC	CSALVGGQGFYEQYF
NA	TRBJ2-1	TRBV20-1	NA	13	TGCAGTGCTAGTGTGGCCGCAATCAATGAGCAGTTCTTC	CSASVAAINEQFF
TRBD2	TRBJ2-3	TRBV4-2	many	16	TGTGCCAGCAGCCAAGAGAAGCGGGAGGGTGCAGATACGCAGTATTTT	CASSQEKREGADTQYF
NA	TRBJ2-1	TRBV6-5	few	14	TGTGCCAGCAGTTCCCCAGGAGGCTACAATGAGCAGTTCTTC	CASSSPGGYNEQFF
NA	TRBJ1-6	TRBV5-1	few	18	TGCGCCAGCAGCTTGGATAGTCTTTCCAGCTCCTATAATTCACCCCTCCACTTT	CASSLDSLSSSYNSPLHF
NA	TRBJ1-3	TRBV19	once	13	TGTGCCAGTAGTGGACAGATTGGAAACACCATATATTTT	CASSGQIGNTIYF
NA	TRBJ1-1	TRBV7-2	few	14	TGTGCCAGCAGCTTAGTTCCGCGGGACACTGAAGCTTTCTTT	CASSLVPRDTEAFF
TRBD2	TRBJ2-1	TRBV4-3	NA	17	TGCGCCAGCAGGCACAATCTTGGACTAGCGGGGGGGAGCGAGCAGTTCTTC	CASRHNLGLAGGSEQFF